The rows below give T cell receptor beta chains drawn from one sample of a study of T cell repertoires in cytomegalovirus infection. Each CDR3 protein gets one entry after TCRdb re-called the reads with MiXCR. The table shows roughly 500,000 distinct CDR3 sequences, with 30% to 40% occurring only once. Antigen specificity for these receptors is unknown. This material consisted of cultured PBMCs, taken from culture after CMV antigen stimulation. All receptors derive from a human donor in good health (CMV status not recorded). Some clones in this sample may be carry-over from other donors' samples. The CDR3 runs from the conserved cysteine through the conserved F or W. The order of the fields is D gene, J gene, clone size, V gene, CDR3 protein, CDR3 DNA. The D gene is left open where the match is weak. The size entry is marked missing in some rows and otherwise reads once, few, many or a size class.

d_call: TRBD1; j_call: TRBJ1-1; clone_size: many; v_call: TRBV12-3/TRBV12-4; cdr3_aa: CASSYLGQASLAFF; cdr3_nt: TGTGCCAGCAGTTATTTGGGACAGGCCTCCTTAGCTTTCTTT
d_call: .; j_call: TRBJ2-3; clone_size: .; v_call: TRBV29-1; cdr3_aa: CSVEKPPGLTDTQYF; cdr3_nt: TGCAGCGTTGAGAAACCGCCAGGACTCACAGATACGCAGTATTTT
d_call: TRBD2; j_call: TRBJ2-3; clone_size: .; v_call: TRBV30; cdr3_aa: CAWRGTSGRSGTDTQYF; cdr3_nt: TGTGCCTGGAGAGGCACTAGCGGGAGATCCGGCACAGATACGCAGTATTTT
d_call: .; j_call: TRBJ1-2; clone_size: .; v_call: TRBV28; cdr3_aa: CASSSQGANYGYTF; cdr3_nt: TGTGCCAGCAGTTCCCAGGGAGCTAACTATGGCTACACCTTC
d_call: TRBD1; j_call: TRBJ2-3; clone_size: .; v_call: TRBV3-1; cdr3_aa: CASSLGQARTDTQYF; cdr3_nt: TGTGCCAGCAGCCTCGGACAGGCCCGCACAGATACGCAGTATTTT
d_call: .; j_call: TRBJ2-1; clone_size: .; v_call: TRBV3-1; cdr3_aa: CASSQLGGGLFF; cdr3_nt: TGTGCCAGCAGTCAACTAGGAGGGGGTTTGTTCTTC
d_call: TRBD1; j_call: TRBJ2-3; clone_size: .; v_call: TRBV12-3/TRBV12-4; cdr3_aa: CASRPQGSGDTQYF; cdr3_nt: TGTGCCAGCAGACCACAGGGGAGTGGAGATACGCAGTATTTT
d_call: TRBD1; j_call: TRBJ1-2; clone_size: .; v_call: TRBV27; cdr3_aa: CASRKGQGALTNYGYTF; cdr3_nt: TGTGCCAGCAGAAAAGGACAGGGGGCTCTTACTAACTATGGCTACACCTTC
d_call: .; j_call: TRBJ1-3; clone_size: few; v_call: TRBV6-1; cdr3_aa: CASSEGSGPGNTIYF; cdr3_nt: TGTGCCAGCAGTGAGGGAAGCGGTCCTGGAAACACCATATATTTT
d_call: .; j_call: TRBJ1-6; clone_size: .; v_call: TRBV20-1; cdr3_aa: CSASPGPSEYSPLHF; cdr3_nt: TGCAGTGCTTCGCCGGGACCCTCCGAATATTCACCCCTCCACTTT
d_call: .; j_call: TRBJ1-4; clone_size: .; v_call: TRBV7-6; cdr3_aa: CASSPRMGTTNEKLFF; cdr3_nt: TGTGCCAGCAGCCCCCGAATGGGGACAACTAATGAAAAACTGTTTTTT
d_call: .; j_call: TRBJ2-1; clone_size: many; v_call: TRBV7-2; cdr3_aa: CASSLAGTTTSNEQFF; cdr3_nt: TGTGCCAGCAGCTTAGCCGGGACAACAACGAGCAATGAGCAGTTCTTC
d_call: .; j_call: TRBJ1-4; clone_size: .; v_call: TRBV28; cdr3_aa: CASSLGRPSEKLFF; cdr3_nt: TGTGCCAGCAGTTTGGGACGGCCTAGTGAAAAACTGTTTTTT
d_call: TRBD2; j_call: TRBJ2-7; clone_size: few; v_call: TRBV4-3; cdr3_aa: CASSQLAGDSYEQYF; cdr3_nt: TGCGCCAGCAGCCAACTAGCGGGTGACTCCTACGAGCAGTACTTC
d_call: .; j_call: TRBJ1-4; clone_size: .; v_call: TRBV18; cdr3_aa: CASSTVGEKLFF; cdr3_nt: TGTGCCAGCTCAACCGTAGGGGAAAAACTGTTTTTT
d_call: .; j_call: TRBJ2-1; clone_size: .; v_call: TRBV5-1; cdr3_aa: CASRSPDQGSYNEQFF; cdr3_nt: TGCGCCAGCAGGTCCCCCGACCAGGGTTCCTACAATGAGCAGTTCTTC
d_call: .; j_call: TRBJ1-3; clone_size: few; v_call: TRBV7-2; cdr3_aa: CASSSTGRPASGNTIYF; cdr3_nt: TGTGCCAGCAGCAGTACGGGACGGCCGGCCTCTGGAAACACCATATATTTT
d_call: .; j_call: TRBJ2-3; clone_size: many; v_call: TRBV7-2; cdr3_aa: CASSLERPRRGISTDTQYF; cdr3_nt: TGTGCCAGCAGCTTAGAGAGGCCCCGTCGGGGAATAAGCACAGATACGCAGTATTTT
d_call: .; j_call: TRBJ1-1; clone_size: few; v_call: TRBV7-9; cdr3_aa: CASSLNAWAGNTEAFF; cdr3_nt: TGTGCCAGCAGCTTAAACGCTTGGGCGGGAAACACTGAAGCTTTCTTT
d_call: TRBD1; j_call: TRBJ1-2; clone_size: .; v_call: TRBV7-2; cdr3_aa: CASTAPGRGLGYTF; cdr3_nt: TGTGCCAGCACCGCCCCGGGCAGGGGGCTTGGCTACACCTTC
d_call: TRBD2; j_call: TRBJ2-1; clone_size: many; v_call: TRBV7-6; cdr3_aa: CASSLVAGVAPGLDNEQFF; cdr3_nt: TGTGCCAGCAGCTTAGTGGCGGGAGTAGCCCCCGGTTTGGACAATGAGCAGTTCTTC
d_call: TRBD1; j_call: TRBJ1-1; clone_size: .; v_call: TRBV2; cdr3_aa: CASTIGTGNTEAFF; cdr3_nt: TGTGCCAGCACGATAGGGACAGGGAACACTGAAGCTTTCTTT
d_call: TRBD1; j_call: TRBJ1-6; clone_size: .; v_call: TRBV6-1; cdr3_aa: CASSYPIGTASSYNSPLHF; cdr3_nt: TGTGCCAGCAGTTACCCTATTGGGACAGCGAGCTCCTATAATTCACCCCTCCACTTT
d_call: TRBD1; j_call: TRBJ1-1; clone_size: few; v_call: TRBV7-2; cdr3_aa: CASSCAGGQIYTEAFF; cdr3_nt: TGTGCCAGCAGCTGTGCCGGGGGACAGATATACACTGAAGCTTTCTTT
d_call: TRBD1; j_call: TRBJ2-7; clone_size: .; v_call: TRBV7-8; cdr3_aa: CASSQTGTVSSYEQYF; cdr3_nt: TGTGCCAGCAGTCAGACCGGGACAGTAAGCTCCTACGAGCAGTACTTC
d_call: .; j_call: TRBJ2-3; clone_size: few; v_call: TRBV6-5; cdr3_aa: CASSYFGSGEDTQYF; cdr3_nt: TGTGCCAGCAGTTACTTCGGTTCTGGTGAAGATACGCAGTATTTT
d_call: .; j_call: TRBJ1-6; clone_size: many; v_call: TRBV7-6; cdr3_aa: CASSPGPAPLHF; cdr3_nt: TGTGCCAGCAGCCCCGGCCCAGCACCCCTCCACTTT
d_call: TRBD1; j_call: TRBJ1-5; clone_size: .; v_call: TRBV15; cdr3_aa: CATWTGDNQPQHF; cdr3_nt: TGTGCCACCTGGACAGGGGACAATCAGCCCCAGCATTTT
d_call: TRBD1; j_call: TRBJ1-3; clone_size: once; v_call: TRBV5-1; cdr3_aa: CASSWDSPGNTIYF; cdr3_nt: TGCGCCAGCAGCTGGGACAGCCCTGGAAACACCATATATTTT
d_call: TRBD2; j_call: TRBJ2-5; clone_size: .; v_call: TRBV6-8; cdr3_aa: CASTFLLAGGPETQYF; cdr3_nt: TGTGCCAGCACCTTCCTCTTAGCGGGAGGGCCCGAGACCCAGTACTTC
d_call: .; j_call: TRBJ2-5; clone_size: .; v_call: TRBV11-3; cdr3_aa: CASSHSRGSETQYF; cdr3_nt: TGTGCCAGCAGCCACTCCCGGGGATCTGAGACCCAGTACTTC